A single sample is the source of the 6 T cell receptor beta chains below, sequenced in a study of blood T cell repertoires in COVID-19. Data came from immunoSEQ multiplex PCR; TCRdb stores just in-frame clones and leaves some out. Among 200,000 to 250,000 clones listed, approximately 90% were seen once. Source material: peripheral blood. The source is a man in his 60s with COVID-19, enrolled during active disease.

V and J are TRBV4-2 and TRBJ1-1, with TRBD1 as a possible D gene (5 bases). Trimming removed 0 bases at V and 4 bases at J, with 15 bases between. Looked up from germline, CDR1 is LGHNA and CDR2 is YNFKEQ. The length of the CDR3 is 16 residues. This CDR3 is CASSQDTPAGGTEAFF. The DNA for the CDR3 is TGTGCCAGCAGCCAAGACACTCCCGCGGGGGGCACTGAAGCTTTCTTT.

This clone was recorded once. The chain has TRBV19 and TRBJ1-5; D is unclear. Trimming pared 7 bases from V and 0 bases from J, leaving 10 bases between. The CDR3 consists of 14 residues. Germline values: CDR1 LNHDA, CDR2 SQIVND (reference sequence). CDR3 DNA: TGTGCCAGTAACAGATCAAATAGCAATCAGCCCCAGCATTTT. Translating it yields CASNRSNSNQPQHF.

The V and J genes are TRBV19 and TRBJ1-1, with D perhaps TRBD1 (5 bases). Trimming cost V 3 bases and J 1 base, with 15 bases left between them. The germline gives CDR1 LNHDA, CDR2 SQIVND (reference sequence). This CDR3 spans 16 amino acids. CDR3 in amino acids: CASSIDRQYQNTEAFF. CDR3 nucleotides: TGTGCCAGTAGTATCGACAGACAGTACCAGAACACTGAAGCTTTCTTT.

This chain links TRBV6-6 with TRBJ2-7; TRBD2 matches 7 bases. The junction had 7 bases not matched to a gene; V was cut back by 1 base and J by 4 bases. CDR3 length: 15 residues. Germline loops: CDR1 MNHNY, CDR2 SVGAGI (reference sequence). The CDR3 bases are TGTGCCAGCAGTTACTTTAGCGGGTCTGCGTACGAGCAGTACTTC. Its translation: CASSYFSGSAYEQYF.

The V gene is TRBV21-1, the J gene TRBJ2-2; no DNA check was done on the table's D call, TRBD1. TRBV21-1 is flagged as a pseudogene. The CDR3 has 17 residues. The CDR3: CASSEGFLTENTGELFF. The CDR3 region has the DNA TGTGCCAGCAGCGAAGGATTCCTCACAGAGAACACCGGGGAGCTGTTTTTT.

The CDR3 DNA is TGTGCCAGCAGTACCTCAGACTACTCCTACAATGAGCAGTTCTTC. The encoded protein is CASSTSDYSYNEQFF. The V call is TRBV6-5, the J call TRBJ2-1; a weak D match, TRBD2 (5 bases). V lost 5 bases and J 0 bases, leaving 11 bases between the germline ends. The CDR3 runs 15 residues. Germline V gene lookup returns CDR1 MNHEY and CDR2 SVGAGI.